The rows below give T cell receptor beta chains drawn from one sample of a study of control samples from healthy donors and cancer patients. TCRdb's copy holds only in-frame clones and misses some; the assay was immunoSEQ multiplex PCR. Found here are approximately 160,000 clones, around 90% of them singletons; the top ten hold around 2%. The material sequenced was blood. The receptor source for this set is a woman in her forties in good health. CDR3s leave out the opening cysteine and the closing phenylalanine or tryptophan. D genes are given only for firm matches. Clone size is given for some rows only: seen once, a few or many times, or a class if the clone is expanded.

j_gene	v_gene	abundance	d_gene	CDR3aa
TRBJ2-7	TRBV5-6	-	-	ASSWENREQY
TRBJ2-5	TRBV12-3/TRBV12-4	-	-	ASSLGQETTQY
TRBJ1-4	TRBV27	-	-	ASSTQGKGEKLF
TRBJ2-7	TRBV24-1	-	-	ATSDLHLGTSYEQY
TRBJ2-3	TRBV6-5	-	-	ASSSYSTDTQY
TRBJ1-5	TRBV5-4	-	-	ASSFGGANNQPQH
TRBJ1-1	TRBV19	-	TRBD1	ASRRTDRVTMNTEAF
TRBJ2-1	TRBV7-3	-	-	ASSLVLDNEQF
TRBJ1-5	TRBV27	-	-	ASATPGGDQPQH
TRBJ1-4	TRBV4-2	-	-	ASSQEIGGSQNEKLF
TRBJ1-6	TRBV5-1	once	-	ASSLSTGGISPLH
TRBJ1-1	TRBV2	-	-	ASTKGGLNTEAF
TRBJ2-7	TRBV11-2	-	TRBD1	ASSFGTDKYEQY
TRBJ2-7	TRBV11-2	-	-	ASSLNRDSGEQY
TRBJ1-1	TRBV19	once	TRBD1	ASSSRTGGGVNTEAF
TRBJ1-4	TRBV18	-	-	ASSPEGRNEKLF
TRBJ2-3	TRBV11-2	-	TRBD2	ASSPGTGGSTDTQY
TRBJ2-7	TRBV6-5	-	TRBD1	ASSKGQTSYEQY
TRBJ1-1	TRBV12-3/TRBV12-4	-	-	ASSWANTEAF
TRBJ1-3	TRBV29-1	-	-	SVEDPGQRNTIY
TRBJ1-1	TRBV6-5	-	-	ASSSVGWNTEAF
TRBJ2-1	TRBV5-1	-	TRBD2	ASSLTGGEYNEQF
TRBJ1-2	TRBV19	-	-	ASGEGYSYGYT
TRBJ2-2	TRBV12-3/TRBV12-4	-	-	ASSLANTGELF
TRBJ1-3	TRBV10-3	-	-	AGASSGNTIY
TRBJ1-1	TRBV9	-	-	ASSGGYNEAF
TRBJ1-2	TRBV27	-	-	ASSPGPPDDGYT
TRBJ2-7	TRBV20-1	-	-	STYEQY
TRBJ2-2	TRBV7-9	-	-	ASSQVPALTGELF
TRBJ1-4	TRBV4-1	-	-	ASSQAWGGSNEKLF
TRBJ2-7	TRBV7-9	-	TRBD1	ASSLVGDRGLSYEQY
TRBJ1-1	TRBV19	-	TRBD1	ATLGYIGQGLNTEAF
TRBJ1-3	TRBV5-6	-	-	ASSLGGGGNTIY
TRBJ2-1	TRBV5-4	-	TRBD2	ASSLWGTTYNEQF
TRBJ1-5	TRBV4-1	few	-	ASSQDREQPQH
TRBJ1-2	TRBV29-1	-	-	SATIDYGYT
TRBJ1-1	TRBV27	-	-	ASSLGVGDTEAF
TRBJ2-7	TRBV9	-	-	ASSVAKGGYEQY
TRBJ2-5	TRBV7-9	-	-	ASSLGGGRDSKKTQY
TRBJ1-1	TRBV4-1	-	TRBD1	ASSQDPRTGGTEAF
TRBJ1-1	TRBV4-1	-	-	ASSPPGNTEAF
TRBJ1-1	TRBV10-3	-	-	AITQGQEVTTEAF